This section outlines one T cell receptor (beta chain) sequence together with its context. Time point in this sample: peripheral blood 6 weeks after treatment start. This specimen belongs to a study of PD-L1 blockade in urothelial cancer. For the study at large: Peripheral blood specimens exhibited a median yield of 141,255 T cells.

The table came from immunoSEQ multiplex PCR; TCRdb's copy has only in-frame clones and leaves some out. The repertoire holds roughly 42,000 clones, with under 95% as singletons. Sequencing used PBMCs, obtained around atezolizumab (anti-PD-L1) treatment. The receptor was isolated from a man between 65 and 79 years old with urothelial cancer.

For the CDR3, the DNA is TGTGCCAGCATCCCCACTACCCTCCAAGAGACCCAGTACTTC. Translated: CASIPTTLQETQYF. This chain uses TRBV6-1 with TRBJ2-5; D unclear. The V gene's germline CDR1 is MNHNS and CDR2 SASEGT. CDR3 length: 14 amino acids. V was trimmed by 7 bases and J by 1 base, leaving 13 bases between them.